These 10 T cell receptor beta chains were sequenced from one sample in a study of blood T cell repertoires in COVID-19. Assay used: immunoSEQ multiplex PCR; TCRdb lists only in-frame clones, some missing. This table has about 13,000 clones, about 88% appearing once. Sequencing was done on a sample of peripheral blood. The receptors were gathered from a human donor in a cohort sampled during active COVID-19.

This sequence joins TRBV21-1 and TRBJ2-7; no DNA check was done on the table's D call, TRBD2. TRBV21-1 is a listed pseudogene. The CDR3 runs 13 residues. The CDR3 bases are TGTGCCAGCAGCAAAAAAGGCGGGGACGAGCAGTACTTC. Translation: CASSKKGGDEQYF.

Only a few counts were recorded for this clone. This rearrangement joins TRBV30 to TRBJ1-3; D call uncertain. Germline CDR1 is GTSNPN and CDR2 is SVGIG (reference sequence). CDR3 length equals 12 residues. CDR3 amino acids: CAAPRSGNTIYF. CDR3 DNA: TGTGCGGCACCCCGCTCTGGAAACACCATATATTTT.

The V gene is TRBV3-1 (or the pseudogene TRBV3-2), the J gene TRBJ2-3; tentative D call: TRBD1 (6 bases). Germline values: CDR1 LGHDT, CDR2 YNNKEL (reference sequence). This CDR3 is 14 amino acids long. Trimming left V 0 bases short and J 10 bases short, with 14 bases between. CDR3 nucleotide sequence: TGTGCCAGCAGCCAAGAGACAGAAAAGGGGGCGCAGTATTTT. Translation: CASSQETEKGAQYF.

V is TRBV19 and J is TRBJ1-5; D is uncertain. Germline V gene sequence: CDR1 LNHDA, CDR2 SQIVND (reference sequence). CDR3 length: 15 residues. Trimming took off 3 bases at V and 2 bases at J, with 11 bases between the two ends. The CDR3 sequence is CASSIPLAGNQPQHF. The CDR3 DNA follows: TGTGCCAGTAGTATCCCTCTAGCGGGCAATCAGCCCCAGCATTTT.

This rearrangement joins TRBV5-4 to TRBJ2-5; D possibly corresponds to TRBD1 (6 bases). Germline V CDR1 and CDR2: SGHNT, YYREEE (reference sequence). The CDR3 is 14 residues long. The V end lost 4 bases, the J end lost 3 bases, and 13 bases lay between the germline ends. CDR3 region: CASSLGQSKETQYF. In DNA, the CDR3 is TGTGCCAGCAGCCTTGGACAGTCAAAAGAGACCCAGTACTTC.

This chain links TRBV15 with TRBJ2-2; 8 nucleotides match TRBD1. The germline gives CDR1 LNHNV, CDR2 YYDKDF (reference sequence). This CDR3 is built from 16 residues. V lost 0 bases, J lost 5 bases, and 5 bases stayed unmatched. The CDR3 DNA sequence: TGTGCCACCAGCAGAGATCACAGGGGGGAAACCGGGGAGCTGTTTTTT. This sequence encodes CATSRDHRGETGELFF. Drawing the rest from reference TRBV15 and TRBJ2-2, the complete variable domain is DAMVIQNPRYQVTQFGKPVTLSCSQTLNHNVMYWYQQKSSQAPKLLFHYYDKDFNNEADTPDNFQSRRPNTSFCFLDIRSPGLGDTAMYLCATSRDHRGETGELFFGEGSRLTVL.

J is TRBJ2-7 and V is TRBV5-5, with D perhaps matching TRBD1 (6 bases). The V end was cut by 4 bases, the J end by 2 bases, with 13 bases between. This CDR3 has 14 amino acids. The germline V gene has CDR1 SGHKS and CDR2 YYEKEE (reference sequence). CDR3 region: CASSGDTRPYEQYF. CDR3 sequence (DNA): TGTGCCAGCAGCGGGGACACGAGACCCTACGAGCAGTACTTC.

The chain combines TRBV6-5 with TRBJ1-3; TRBD1 matches 8 bases. The CDR3 runs 15 residues. Trimming removed 4 bases from V and 3 bases from J; junction bases left unmatched: 5. Germline CDR1 and CDR2: MNHEY and SVGAGI. The CDR3 spells CASSSEDRVGNTIYF. The CDR3 DNA reads TGTGCCAGCAGTTCGGAGGACAGGGTTGGAAACACCATATATTTT.

The rearrangement joins TRBV27 to TRBJ1-6, with D possibly matching TRBD1 (5 bases). The CDR3 is made up of 15 amino acids. Germline CDR1 and CDR2: MNHEY and SMNVEV (reference sequence). V lost 6 bases to trimming and J lost 8 bases, with 17 bases between them. The CDR3 DNA is TGTGCCAGCAGACCTGACAGTGCCGCTTATTCACCCCTCCACTTT. Its translation is CASRPDSAAYSPLHF.

The V call is TRBV19, the J call TRBJ1-2; 7 bases are a match to TRBD1. The CDR3 loop spans 12 amino acids. V was clipped by 10 bases and J by 4 bases; unmatched bases: 6. The germline V gene has CDR1 LNHDA and CDR2 SQIVND (reference sequence). The chain's CDR3 is CATYRGAYGYTF. The CDR3 DNA sequence: TGTGCCACCTACAGGGGTGCCTATGGCTACACCTTC. Complete variable domain (other parts from reference TRBV19 and TRBJ1-2): DGGITQSPKYLFRKEGQNVTLSCEQNLNHDAMYWYRQDPGQGLRLIYYSQIVNDFQKGDIAEGYSVSREKKESFPLTVTSAQKNPTAFYLCATYRGAYGYTFGSGTRLTVV.